This T cell receptor (beta chain) is from a study of beta chain features in type 1 diabetes. The whole isolated RNA underwent reverse transcription, so sequencing captured expressed TCRB transcripts. The protocol was immunoSEQ multiplex PCR, while the TCRdb copy is restricted to in-frame clones and leaves out a portion. The table includes a few hundred thousand clones, about 15% detected once. Trimming cost V 4 bases and J 8 bases; bases outside gene matches: 17. The CDR3 contains 17 residues. Germline-derived CDR1 and CDR2 are MNHNS and SASEGT. Naive, central memory, regulatory and stem cell-like memory cells within the CD4+ compartment were sorted using CD45RO/CCR7/CD25/CD127/CD95/CD27.

Material for sequencing was naive CD4+ T cells from blood. This receptor was obtained from a young man in good health. This chain links TRBV6-1 with TRBJ2-1, with 7 bases identical to TRBD2. The CDR3 DNA reads as TGTGCCAGCAGTGGACGGACGGCGGGCGGGAGTAGGCATGAGCAGTTCTTC. This encodes CASSGRTAGGSRHEQFF.